One sample yielded the 30 T cell receptor beta chains listed below, sequenced in a study of follicular helper T cells after annual influenza vaccination. Time point specified: 2014-2015 season, 7 days after vaccination. TCRdb's copy holds only in-frame clones and misses some; the assay was immunoSEQ multiplex PCR. Among about 10,000 clones listed, over 80% were seen once. The source was CXCR5- memory CD4+ T cells sorted from blood, collected 7 days after influenza vaccination. Every receptor here comes from an adult who received the influenza vaccine.

A few counts support this clone. This sequence joins TRBV20-1 and TRBJ1-2; D uncertain. Trimming cost V 1 base and J 5 bases, with 5 bases left between them. Germline V CDR1 and CDR2: DFQATT, SNEGSKA (reference sequence). The length of the CDR3 is 11 residues. CDR3 protein: CSARADYGYTF. Written as DNA, the CDR3 is TGCAGTGCTAGAGCCGATTATGGCTACACCTTC.

The chain carries TRBV18 and TRBJ1-4; D gene unclear. CDR3 size: 14 residues. Germline CDR1 KGHSH, CDR2 LQKENI. V was trimmed by 0 bases and J by 5 bases, leaving 7 bases between them. As DNA, the CDR3 is TGTGCCAGCTCACCACCCGGCCGAAATGAAAAACTGTTTTTT. Residues: CASSPPGRNEKLFF.

The rearrangement joins TRBV28 to TRBJ1-5, with D possibly being TRBD1 (6 bases). The CDR3 spans 15 residues. Germline CDR1 MDHEN, CDR2 SYDVKM. Trimming cost V 5 bases and J 1 base, with 12 bases left between them. CDR3 amino acids: CASSPRGASNQPQHF. The CDR3 coding sequence is TGTGCCAGCAGTCCGAGGGGGGCAAGCAATCAGCCCCAGCATTTT.

This chain connects TRBV7-2 to TRBJ2-5; possibly TRBD1 or TRBD2 for D (5 bases each). CDR1 is SGHTA, CDR2 FQGNSA, per germline. This CDR3 contains 14 residues. The germline V and J ends were trimmed by 2 bases and 7 bases, with 14 bases remaining between them. CDR3 in amino acids: CASSLPGSGGTQYF. In nucleotides, the CDR3 is TGTGCCAGCAGCTTACCAGGGAGTGGGGGGACCCAGTACTTC.

The CDR3 sequence: CASSEALPGAGNEQFF. The DNA for the CDR3 is TGTGCCAGCAGTGAAGCGCTTCCGGGAGCCGGCAATGAGCAGTTCTTC. This chain links TRBV2 with TRBJ2-1, with a weak D call TRBD2 (6 bases). The CDR3 consists of 16 residues. The germline V gene has CDR1 SNHLY and CDR2 FYNNEI. Trimming pared 0 bases from V and 6 bases from J, leaving 15 bases between.

V and J are TRBV27 and TRBJ1-4; D is uncertain. This CDR3 is 13 amino acids long. Germline assignment: CDR1 MNHEY and CDR2 SMNVEV (reference sequence). The ends were cut back, 3 bases at V and 5 bases at J, with 7 bases in the middle. The CDR3 is CASSLAVNEKLFF. The CDR3 DNA is TGTGCCAGCAGTTTGGCAGTAAATGAAAAACTGTTTTTT.

The chain links TRBV7-8 to TRBJ1-3, with TRBD1 matching over 9 bases. This CDR3 is built from 15 residues. The junction had 2 bases not matched to a gene; V was cut back by 5 bases and J by 0 bases. The V gene's germline CDR1 is SGHVS and CDR2 FQNEAQ. In nucleotides, the CDR3 is TGTGCCAGCAGCGGACAGGGGTTCTCTGGAAACACCATATATTTT. This gives the protein CASSGQGFSGNTIYF.

This clone has just one count. The chain carries TRBV5-1 and TRBJ1-1, with D unclear. The V end was cut by 4 bases, the J end by 7 bases, with 14 bases between. Germline V gene data show CDR1 as SGHRS and CDR2 as YFSETQ. The length of the CDR3 is 13 residues. CDR3 sequence (DNA): TGCGCCAGCAGCCAAGGGTCCGGGAATGAAGCTTTCTTT. It is translated as CASSQGSGNEAFF. The full variable domain, its missing parts supplied by reference TRBV5-1 and TRBJ1-1, is KAGVTQTPRYLIKTRGQQVTLSCSPISGHRSVSWYQQTPGQGLQFLFEYFSETQRNKGNFPGRFSGRQFSNSRSEMNVSTLELGDSALYLCASSQGSGNEAFFGQGTRLTVV.

Here the CDR3 DNA reads TGTGCCAGCAGTCCACTGACAGGACCGTCGTTGAAAGCTTTCTTT. This gives the protein CASSPLTGPSLKAFF. The V gene is TRBV28, the J gene TRBJ1-1, with D perhaps TRBD1 (6 bases). This CDR3 contains 15 residues. With 5 bases removed from V and 9 bases from J, the gap between germline ends came to 22 bases. Germline V CDR1 and CDR2: MDHEN, SYDVKM.

This chain uses TRBV7-2 with TRBJ1-2; D gene unclear. Germline V lookup: CDR1 SGHTA, CDR2 FQGNSA. V lost 1 base to trimming and J lost 4 bases, with 7 bases between them. The CDR3 consists of 13 residues. The CDR3 region is CASSLGFSYGYTF. CDR3 nucleotide sequence: TGTGCCAGCAGCTTAGGTTTCAGCTATGGCTACACCTTC.

In this sample, this clone turned up once. The chain links TRBV5-8 to TRBJ1-2, with TRBD1 as a possible D gene (5 bases). This CDR3 is 15 amino acids long. V lost 6 bases and J 4 bases, leaving 19 bases between the germline ends. Looked up from germline, CDR1 is SGHTS and CDR2 is YDEGEE. As DNA, the CDR3 is TGTGCCAGCACGTTTGGGGGGGGACGGGCCTATGGCTACACCTTC. It specifies CASTFGGGRAYGYTF.

The chain combines TRBV27 with TRBJ2-3; D is uncertain. CDR1 is MNHEY and CDR2 is SMNVEV in the germline V gene (reference sequence). The CDR3 has 17 amino acids. Trimming took off 0 bases at V and 5 bases at J, with 18 bases between the two ends. CDR3 in DNA: TGTGCCAGCAGTTTATCCCCAGGCCCCGGTCGACAAGATACGCAGTATTTT. Translating it yields CASSLSPGPGRQDTQYF.

This chain connects TRBV7-9 to TRBJ2-3; 8 nucleotides match TRBD1. This CDR3 is built from 15 residues. The V gene's germline CDR1 is SEHNR and CDR2 FQNEAQ (reference sequence). Trimming cost V 5 bases and J 3 bases; bases outside gene matches: 7. CDR3 sequence reads: CASSRQGSGTDTQYF. CDR3 DNA: TGTGCCAGCAGCCGACAGGGGTCGGGGACAGATACGCAGTATTTT.

This clone was picked up a small number of times. This rearrangement joins TRBV7-8 to TRBJ2-7, with a tentative D call TRBD2 (5 bases). The CDR3 spans 14 residues. Germline assignment: CDR1 SGHVS and CDR2 FQNEAQ. Trimming pared 5 bases from V and 6 bases from J, leaving 17 bases between. CDR3 DNA: TGTGCCAGCAGCCCTACCGAGGGCCCCGTCGAGCAGTACTTC. Translation: CASSPTEGPVEQYF.

V gene TRBV5-1 combines with J gene TRBJ1-1; D unclear. CDR3 length equals 12 residues. V lost 0 bases, J lost 7 bases, and 7 bases lay in between. The germline gives CDR1 SGHRS, CDR2 YFSETQ. CDR3: CASSLAGYEAFF. In DNA, the CDR3 is TGCGCCAGCAGCTTGGCGGGATATGAAGCTTTCTTT. Complete variable domain (other parts from reference TRBV5-1 and TRBJ1-1): KAGVTQTPRYLIKTRGQQVTLSCSPISGHRSVSWYQQTPGQGLQFLFEYFSETQRNKGNFPGRFSGRQFSNSRSEMNVSTLELGDSALYLCASSLAGYEAFFGQGTRLTVV.

This clone was counted only a few times. This chain links TRBV28 with TRBJ1-1; D call uncertain. Trimming pared 3 bases from V and 10 bases from J, leaving 9 bases between. This CDR3 comprises 11 residues. Per germline, CDR1 MDHEN and CDR2 SYDVKM. Written as DNA, the CDR3 is TGTGCCAGCAGTTTTAGGGCGATAGCTTTCTTT. Translating gives CASSFRAIAFF.

The J gene is TRBJ1-2, the V gene TRBV5-4; 7 bases match TRBD1. J lost 5 bases, V lost 0 bases, and 1 base had no gene match. Germline V lookup: CDR1 SGHNT, CDR2 YYREEE (reference sequence). The CDR3 spans 13 residues. This chain's CDR3 is CASSLEQGYGYTF. The CDR3 DNA is TGTGCCAGCAGCTTGGAACAGGGGTATGGCTACACCTTC.

The chain recombines TRBV4-2 with TRBJ2-2, with 9 bases lining up with TRBD2. CDR1 is LGHNA, CDR2 YNFKEQ, per germline. The CDR3 is 17 amino acids. The V and J ends lost 0 bases and 6 bases, in that order; junction bases with no gene match: 8. The CDR3 here is CASSQDRREGLSGELFF. CDR3 bases: TGTGCCAGCAGCCAAGATCGGCGGGAGGGCCTATCCGGGGAGCTGTTTTTT.

V and J are TRBV2 and TRBJ2-1; 14 bases fit TRBD2. The J segment lost 9 bases and the V segment lost 4 bases, leaving 5 bases of the junction unmatched. CDR3 length: 15 residues. Germline V gives CDR1 SNHLY, CDR2 FYNNEI. In nucleotides, the CDR3 is TGTGCCAGCAGTGGGACTAGCGGGAGGAACGCTGAGCAGTTCTTC. Residues: CASSGTSGRNAEQFF.

This chain uses TRBV6-1 with TRBJ1-1; 9 positions match TRBD1. The CDR3 is 13 residues long. Losses at the gene ends were 4 bases for V and 7 bases for J; bases not matched to a gene: 4. The germline gives CDR1 MNHNS, CDR2 SASEGT. Written as DNA, the CDR3 is TGTGCCAGCAGTGCCGGGACAGGGTTTGAAGCTTTCTTT. Its protein is CASSAGTGFEAFF.

The chain employs TRBV2 and TRBJ2-2; D gene uncertain. The V gene lost 6 bases and the J gene lost 2 bases, with 4 bases spanning the gap. Germline V gives CDR1 SNHLY, CDR2 FYNNEI. CDR3 length: 12 amino acids. The CDR3: CASRDNTGELFF. Here the CDR3 DNA reads TGTGCCAGCAGGGATAACACCGGGGAGCTGTTTTTT.

The rearrangement joins TRBV7-2 to TRBJ2-5; 9 bases match TRBD2. The V and J ends lost 4 bases and 3 bases, in that order; junction bases with no gene match: 3. Germline CDR1 is SGHTA and CDR2 is FQGNSA. The CDR3 loop spans 14 amino acids. This chain's CDR3 is CASSSSGTKETQYF. For the CDR3, the DNA is TGTGCCAGCAGCTCTAGCGGGACAAAAGAGACCCAGTACTTC.

The rearrangement joins TRBV7-9 to TRBJ2-2, with TRBD2 as a possible D gene (6 bases). Between the trimmed V and J ends, which lost 6 bases and 6 bases, there was a span of 11 bases. The CDR3 runs 13 residues. The germline V gene has CDR1 SEHNR and CDR2 FQNEAQ (reference sequence). The CDR3 bases are TGTGCCAGCAGGGTTGGCGGGGCCGGGGAGCTGTTTTTT. Translated: CASRVGGAGELFF.

This chain links TRBV30 with TRBJ1-5; D gene unclear. V lost 1 base and J 0 bases, leaving 4 bases between the germline ends. Germline V CDR1 and CDR2: GTSNPN, SVGIG (reference sequence). CDR3 length: 13 residues. CDR3 region: CAWSDHSNQPQHF. In nucleotides, the CDR3 is TGTGCCTGGAGTGACCATAGCAATCAGCCCCAGCATTTT.

The chain links TRBV5-1 to TRBJ2-3, with 8 bases lining up with TRBD1. The length of the CDR3 is 16 residues. Trimming at V came to 4 bases and at J to 6 bases, leaving 13 bases not matched to a gene. Germline V gives CDR1 SGHRS, CDR2 YFSETQ. CDR3 in DNA: TGCGCCAGCAGCCGGATAGGACAGGGATACGGGGATACGCAGTATTTT. Translation: CASSRIGQGYGDTQYF.

The chain joins TRBV4-2 to TRBJ1-2; D not resolved. V was cut by 0 bases and J by 2 bases, with 10 bases left in between. The CDR3 runs 15 residues. Germline values: CDR1 LGHNA, CDR2 YNFKEQ. As DNA, the CDR3 is TGTGCCAGCAGCCAAGACCTTGTTCAGAACTATGGCTACACCTTC. Amino acids: CASSQDLVQNYGYTF.

This clone has more than one count but fewer than ten. The chain couples TRBV5-4 to TRBJ2-7; 9 bases agree with TRBD2. This CDR3 has 17 residues. Germline V CDR1 and CDR2: SGHNT, YYREEE (reference sequence). Trimming at V came to 1 base and at J to 2 bases, leaving 10 bases not matched to a gene. CDR3 sequence reads: CASSLNRGGAVAYEQYF. Written as DNA, the CDR3 is TGTGCCAGCAGCTTGAACCGCGGGGGGGCCGTTGCCTACGAGCAGTACTTC.

The chain couples TRBV7-2 to TRBJ2-1; tentatively, D is TRBD1 or TRBD2 (5 bases each). Germline loops: CDR1 SGHTA, CDR2 FQGNSA. Trimming left V 5 bases short and J 2 bases short, with 13 bases between. The CDR3 is made up of 15 amino acids. The CDR3 DNA sequence: TGTGCCAGCAGCCCACGGGGCGGAGCCTACAATGAGCAGTTCTTC. Its translation is CASSPRGGAYNEQFF.

V and J are TRBV18 and TRBJ2-2; D is unresolved. The CDR3 extends over 12 amino acids. From germline, CDR1 is KGHSH and CDR2 LQKENI. The germline V and J ends were trimmed by 0 bases and 8 bases, with 4 bases remaining between them. The CDR3 sequence: CASSPPQGELFF. The CDR3 DNA sequence: TGTGCCAGCTCACCACCCCAAGGGGAGCTGTTTTTT. Full variable domain (rest looked up from reference TRBV18 and TRBJ2-2): NAGVMQNPRHLVRRRGQEARLRCSPMKGHSHVYWYRQLPEEGLKFMVYLQKENIIDESGMPKERFSAEFPKEGPSILRIQQVVRGDSAAYFCASSPPQGELFFGEGSRLTVL.

The chain is built from TRBV6-1 and TRBJ2-3; D call uncertain. The length of the CDR3 is 15 residues. V lost 3 bases and J 2 bases, leaving 12 bases between the germline ends. Germline V gives CDR1 MNHNS, CDR2 SASEGT. The CDR3 sequence is CASSDRLQTTDTQYF. The CDR3 bases are TGTGCCAGCAGTGATCGGTTGCAGACCACAGATACGCAGTATTTT.